This T cell receptor (beta chain) was recorded in a study of blood T cell repertoires in COVID-19. Study-wide background: Acute and convalescent COVID-19 specimens originated in the United States, Italy and Spain. Nucleic acid was either cDNA or gDNA, and it came from T cells, B-cell-depleted T cells, or PBMCs.

Authors' data handling: Scientists estimated how many nucleated cells there were by amplifying reference gene primers. Repertoires were generated with immunoSEQ multiplex PCR, while TCRdb's copy carries only in-frame clones and drops some. From that table come the V and J calls and clone size; the DNA was used to work out D and trimming. The table lists approximately 110,000 clones, around 86% of them singletons. Germline values: CDR1 MNHEY, CDR2 SMNVEV (reference sequence). V lost 4 bases and J lost 4, with 16 bases in between. This CDR3 is built from 15 residues. This clone has just a few counts. Sequencing was carried out using peripheral blood. This TCR was sampled from an elderly man with acute or convalescent COVID-19. The chain is built from TRBV27 and TRBJ1-2, with D possibly TRBD1 on 6 matching bases. The CDR3 sequence: CASSSRPGHLYGYTF. CDR3 DNA: TGTGCCAGCAGTTCGCGCCCGGGACATCTCTATGGCTACACCTTC.